A single sample is the source of the 12 T cell receptor beta chains below, sequenced in a study of blood T cell repertoires in COVID-19. The data were produced by immunoSEQ multiplex PCR, yet TCRdb's version contains in-frame clones alone and is incomplete. The sample records 200,000 to 250,000 clones, 70% to 85% being singletons. Specimen: peripheral blood. The source is a woman in her forties who had recovered from COVID-19.

The chain employs TRBV28 and TRBJ1-3; D may be TRBD1 (5 bases). V was shortened by 11 bases and J by 4 bases, with 12 bases between the two germline ends. The CDR3 consists of 12 residues. Germline V gene lookup returns CDR1 MDHEN and CDR2 SYDVKM. This CDR3 is CAVSRGGNTIYF. The CDR3 DNA reads as TGTGCCGTTTCTAGGGGAGGAAACACCATATATTTT.

This clone was picked up one time. The chain uses TRBV2 and TRBJ2-1, with TRBD1 matching 10 bases. The CDR3 is made up of 14 amino acids. CDR1 is SNHLY and CDR2 is FYNNEI in the germline V gene. J gave up 8 bases and V 6 bases, and 7 bases lay outside the gene matches. The CDR3 coding sequence is TGTGCCAGCAGAAAGACAGGGGGCTGGGATGAGCAGTTCTTC. Amino acids: CASRKTGGWDEQFF.

The CDR3 protein is CASSNNRGSYGYTF. The DNA of the CDR3 is TGTGCCAGCAGTAACAACAGGGGTAGCTATGGCTACACCTTC. The rearrangement links TRBV2 to TRBJ1-2, with 7 positions matching TRBD1. The CDR3 extends over 14 amino acids. Germline trimming cut 5 bases from V and 4 bases from J; bases unmatched to any gene: 7. Looked up from germline, CDR1 is SNHLY and CDR2 is FYNNEI.

This chain joins TRBV18 and TRBJ1-5; TRBD1 aligns across 8 bases. Germline CDR1 KGHSH, CDR2 LQKENI. V trimming: 4 bases; J trimming: 2 bases; junction bases outside the gene matches: 1. This CDR3 is 14 amino acids long. CDR3 nucleotides: TGTGCCAGCTCACTGGACAGGGGCAATCAGCCCCAGCATTTT. This translates into CASSLDRGNQPQHF.

To note about this clone: The conserved phenylalanine or tryptophan normally closing the CDR3 is absent here, so this likely arose from a read error. Because the CDR3's place on the DNA is in doubt, the DNA is left out and the CDR3 is given as listed by TCRdb. The genes are TRBV5-1 and TRBJ1-2; no DNA check was done on the table's D call, TRBD1. Germline lookup yields CDR1 SGHRS and CDR2 YFSETQ. The CDR3 is 13 residues long, counting both termini. Here the CDR3 reads CASSLNGQGISLV.

The chain carries TRBV7-8 and TRBJ2-7, with a possible D match to TRBD2 (7 bases). Germline-derived CDR1 and CDR2 are SGHVS and FQNEAQ. This CDR3 is 14 amino acids long. The V and J ends lost 5 bases and 2 bases respectively, with 13 bases between them. The CDR3: CASSRGGGPYEQYF. For the CDR3, the DNA is TGTGCCAGCAGCCGAGGGGGGGGGCCCTACGAGCAGTACTTC.

The V and J genes are TRBV13 and TRBJ1-2; 8 bases agree with TRBD1. CDR3 size: 14 residues. Germline CDR1 PRHDT, CDR2 FYEKMQ (reference sequence). V was pared by 0 bases and J by 7 bases, with 4 bases of the junction left unmatched. CDR3 protein: CASSLGAGTGGYTF. CDR3 nucleotide sequence: TGTGCCAGCAGCTTAGGTGCGGGGACAGGTGGCTACACCTTC.

This clone was counted a few times. The gene calls are TRBV7-9 and TRBJ1-2; 7 bases line up with TRBD1. V lost 3 bases to trimming and J lost 6 bases; unmatched junction nucleotides: 1. Germline CDR1 SEHNR, CDR2 FQNEAQ (reference sequence). The CDR3 length is 12 residues. The CDR3 region has the DNA TGTGCCAGCAGCTTTACAGGGGATGGCTACACCTTC. It is translated as CASSFTGDGYTF.

The rearrangement joins TRBV30 to TRBJ2-1, with 9 nucleotides matching TRBD2. V dropped 2 bases and J dropped 5; count of bases not matched to a gene: 4. Germline V gene data show CDR1 as GTSNPN and CDR2 as SVGIG (reference sequence). This CDR3 has 14 residues. In DNA, the CDR3 is TGTGCCTGGAGTCGGAGCGGGGGGAACAATGAGCAGTTCTTC. The encoded protein is CAWSRSGGNNEQFF.

The rearrangement links TRBV18 to TRBJ1-2, with D perhaps TRBD1 (6 bases). The V gene lost 5 bases and the J gene lost 6 bases, with 19 bases spanning the gap. The CDR3 has 15 residues. From germline, CDR1 is KGHSH and CDR2 LQKENI. CDR3 sequence: CASSSPGTRIDGYTF. DNA of the CDR3: TGTGCCAGCTCATCTCCCGGGACAAGGATCGATGGCTACACCTTC.

The table lists this clone with a count of one. The chain couples TRBV19 to TRBJ1-4, with D unclear. CDR1 is LNHDA, CDR2 SQIVND, per germline (reference sequence). CDR3 length equals 15 residues. Trimming removed 7 bases at V and 1 base at J, with 13 bases between. CDR3 amino acids: CASTGNRRTNEKLFF. The CDR3 coding sequence is TGTGCCAGTACCGGAAACCGGAGAACTAATGAAAAACTGTTTTTT.

The chain couples TRBV5-4 to TRBJ1-2; 8 nucleotides line up with TRBD1. The CDR3 contains 13 residues. J gave up 6 bases and V 5 bases, and 6 bases lay outside the gene matches. From germline, CDR1 is SGHNT and CDR2 YYREEE (reference sequence). The CDR3 reads CASRETGDHGYTF. CDR3 sequence (DNA): TGTGCCAGCAGGGAGACAGGGGATCATGGCTACACCTTC.